A single sample gave rise to the 17 T cell receptor beta chains below, sequenced in a study of blood T cell repertoires in COVID-19. Measured with immunoSEQ multiplex PCR; TCRdb has only the in-frame clones, and not every one. The table includes about 250,000 clones, about 80% detected once. The sequenced sample consisted of peripheral blood. All receptors come from a person between 70 and 80 years old with COVID-19, enrolled during active disease.

The chain uses TRBV7-3 and TRBJ1-6; 7 positions match TRBD1. Germline CDR1 and CDR2: SGHTA and FQGTGA. The CDR3 is made up of 17 amino acids. The junction had 9 bases not matched to a gene; V was cut back by 1 base and J by 6 bases. In DNA form, the CDR3 reads TGTGCCAGCAGCTTAAAACCACAGGACAGGAGTAATTCACCCCTCCACTTT. It translates to CASSLKPQDRSNSPLHF.

CDR3 bases: TGTGCCACCAGAAAAGAGGACAATGAGCAGTTCTTC. Its translation is CATRKEDNEQFF. The rearrangement links TRBV10-3 to TRBJ2-1; D is ambiguous. The CDR3 loop spans 12 amino acids. Per the germline V gene, CDR1 is ENHRY and CDR2 is SYGVKD. V was cut by 10 bases and J by 5 bases, with 12 bases left in between.

V and J are TRBV4-1 and TRBJ2-7, with 10 nucleotides matching TRBD1. The CDR3 has 14 residues. Trimming took 4 bases from V and 5 from J; bases not matched to a gene: 5. CDR1 and CDR2 (germline): MGHRA, YSYEKL. This CDR3 is CASSLGQGTDEQYF. CDR3 DNA sequence: TGCGCCAGCAGCCTGGGACAGGGGACGGACGAGCAGTACTTC.

This chain links TRBV4-3 with TRBJ2-6; D remains unclear. The germline V and J ends were trimmed by 0 bases and 2 bases, with 8 bases remaining between them. In germline, CDR1 is LGHNA, CDR2 YSLEER. CDR3 length: 16 residues. The CDR3 protein is CASSQEVRAGANVLTF. As DNA, the CDR3 is TGCGCCAGCAGCCAAGAAGTACGGGCTGGGGCCAACGTCCTGACTTTC.

The rearrangement joins TRBV29-1 to TRBJ1-1, with TRBD1 matching 10 bases. This CDR3 has 14 amino acids. With V trimmed by 4 bases and J by 3 bases, 5 bases remained unmatched. The germline gives CDR1 SQVTM, CDR2 ANQGSEA. CDR3 bases: TGCAGCGTTGTAAGACAGGGGGCGGACACTGAAGCTTTCTTT. Translating gives CSVVRQGADTEAFF.

For the CDR3, the DNA is TGTGCCATCTTGAGGAGCAATTCAGGGACTGGAAACACCATATATTTT. This encodes CAILRSNSGTGNTIYF. J is TRBJ1-3 and V is TRBV10-3, with D perhaps matching TRBD1 (5 bases). Trimming cost V 8 bases and J 2 bases, with 19 bases left between them. This CDR3 has 16 residues. CDR1 and CDR2 (germline): ENHRY, SYGVKD.

The rearrangement links TRBV3-1 (or the pseudogene TRBV3-2) to TRBJ1-5; 8 bases align to TRBD1. CDR1 is LGHDT and CDR2 is YNNKEL in the germline V gene (reference sequence). The CDR3 length is 14 residues. Trimming cost V 5 bases and J 6 bases; bases outside gene matches: 6. The CDR3 sequence is CASSLSQGAQPQHF. The CDR3, as DNA: TGTGCCAGCAGCTTAAGTCAGGGGGCTCAGCCCCAGCATTTT.

This clone was observed a handful of times. The chain links TRBV14 to TRBJ2-1, with TRBD2 identical over 10 bases. V was pared by 0 bases and J by 4 bases, with 6 bases of the junction left unmatched. Germline V gene data show CDR1 as SGHDN and CDR2 as FVKESK. CDR3 length: 17 amino acids. The CDR3 loop reads CASSQDFSTSGYNEQFF. The CDR3 coding sequence is TGTGCCAGCAGCCAAGATTTTTCGACTAGCGGGTACAATGAGCAGTTCTTC.

This clone was observed a few times. The chain joins TRBV27 to TRBJ1-1; D not resolved. V was trimmed by 3 bases and J by 0 bases, leaving 11 bases between them. This CDR3 spans 15 amino acids. Germline CDR1 and CDR2: MNHEY and SMNVEV (reference sequence). The CDR3 sequence: CASSFLGELNTEAFF. As DNA, the CDR3 is TGTGCCAGCAGTTTTCTTGGGGAGCTGAACACTGAAGCTTTCTTT.

The chain combines TRBV2 with TRBJ1-5; tentative D call: TRBD1 (6 bases). Per the germline V gene, CDR1 is SNHLY and CDR2 is FYNNEI. The CDR3 has 15 residues. Trimming took 6 bases from V and 4 from J, leaving 16 bases between them. The CDR3 loop reads CASRTGGGFNQPQHF. Here the CDR3 DNA reads TGTGCCAGCAGGACGGGGGGCGGCTTTAATCAGCCCCAGCATTTT. Looking up the rest from reference TRBV2 and TRBJ1-5 gives the full variable domain: EPEVTQTPSHQVTQMGQEVILRCVPISNHLYFYWYRQILGQKVEFLVSFYNNEISEKSEIFDDQFSVERPDGSNFTLKIRSTKLEDSAMYFCASRTGGGFNQPQHFGDGTRLSIL.

The rearrangement joins TRBV7-9 to TRBJ2-4; possibly TRBD2 for D (7 bases). The ends were cut back, 2 bases at V and 8 bases at J, with 16 bases in the middle. In germline, CDR1 is SEHNR, CDR2 FQNEAQ (reference sequence). The CDR3 covers 15 residues. The CDR3 sequence: CASSLYGGAEYIQYF. CDR3 DNA sequence: TGTGCCAGCAGCTTATATGGGGGGGCGGAGTACATTCAGTACTTC.

The chain combines TRBV7-8 with TRBJ2-5; maybe TRBD1 (5 bases). There are 14 residues in the CDR3. In germline, CDR1 is SGHVS, CDR2 FQNEAQ. V lost 6 bases and J 5 bases, leaving 16 bases between the germline ends. The CDR3 here is CASSIDRGVETQYF. In DNA, the CDR3 is TGTGCCAGCAGTATAGATAGGGGTGTCGAGACCCAGTACTTC.

In its sample, this clone was seen a few times. The chain recombines TRBV15 with TRBJ1-3, with a possible D match to TRBD1 (5 bases). CDR3 size: 15 residues. The V end lost 3 bases, the J end lost 0 bases, and 9 bases lay between the germline ends. CDR1 LNHNV and CDR2 YYDKDF come from the germline V gene (reference sequence). In DNA form, the CDR3 reads TGTGCCACCAGCAGCACAGGTTCCTCTGGAAACACCATATATTTT. Its protein product is CATSSTGSSGNTIYF.

This chain uses TRBV13 with TRBJ1-2, with 7 bases aligning to TRBD1. The length of the CDR3 is 16 residues. Looked up from germline, CDR1 is PRHDT and CDR2 is FYEKMQ (reference sequence). Trimming took 0 bases from V and 4 from J; bases not matched to a gene: 8. The CDR3 region is CASSLGGAGGGYGYTF. CDR3 bases: TGTGCCAGCAGCTTAGGGGGCGCAGGGGGAGGCTATGGCTACACCTTC.

About this clone: The limits of the CDR3 on the DNA are not certain, so only TCRdb's listed CDR3 is given. The J gene is TRBJ2-3, the V gene TRBV7-8; the D call of TRBD1 is as the table states it, not checked on the DNA. CDR1 SGHVS and CDR2 FQNEAQ come from the germline V gene. The CDR3 has 15 amino acids, counting both end residues. The CDR3 region is CASSVGQGTPAVWYF.

The chain couples TRBV7-2 to TRBJ2-3, with 9 bases fitting TRBD2. The CDR3 is made up of 18 amino acids. Trimming took 1 base from V and 6 from J; bases not matched to a gene: 14. Germline CDR1 and CDR2: SGHTA and FQGNSA. This chain's CDR3 is CASSLDGYWRGGMDTQYF. The CDR3 coding sequence is TGTGCCAGCAGCTTAGATGGGTATTGGCGGGGGGGCATGGATACGCAGTATTTT.

The chain has TRBV6-2 or TRBV6-3 and TRBJ2-5; 9 nucleotides match TRBD2. The CDR3 has 18 residues. Germline CDR1 is MNHEY and CDR2 is SVGEGT. Losses at the gene ends were 0 bases for V and 1 base for J; bases not matched to a gene: 9. The CDR3 DNA sequence: TGTGCCAGCAGTTACTCGAGACAGCGGGGGGAATCCCAAGAGACCCAGTACTTC. It codes for CASSYSRQRGESQETQYF.